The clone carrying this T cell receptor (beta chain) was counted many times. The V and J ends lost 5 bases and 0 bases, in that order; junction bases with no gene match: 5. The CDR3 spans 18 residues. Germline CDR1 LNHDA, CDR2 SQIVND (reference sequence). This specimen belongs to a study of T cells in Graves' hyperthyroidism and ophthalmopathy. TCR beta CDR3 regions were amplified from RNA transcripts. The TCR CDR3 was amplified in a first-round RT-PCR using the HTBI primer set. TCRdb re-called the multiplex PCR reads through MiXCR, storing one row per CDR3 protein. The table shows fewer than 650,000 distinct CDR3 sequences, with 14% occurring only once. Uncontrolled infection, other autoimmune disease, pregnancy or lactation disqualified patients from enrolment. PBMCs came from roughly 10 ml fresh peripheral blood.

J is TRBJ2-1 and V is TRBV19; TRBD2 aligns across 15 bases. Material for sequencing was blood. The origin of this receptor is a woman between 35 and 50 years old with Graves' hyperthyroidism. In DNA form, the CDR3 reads TGTGCCAGTAGTCTAGGGACTAGCGGGAGGAGCTCCTACAATGAGCAGTTCTTC. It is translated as CASSLGTSGRSSYNEQFF.